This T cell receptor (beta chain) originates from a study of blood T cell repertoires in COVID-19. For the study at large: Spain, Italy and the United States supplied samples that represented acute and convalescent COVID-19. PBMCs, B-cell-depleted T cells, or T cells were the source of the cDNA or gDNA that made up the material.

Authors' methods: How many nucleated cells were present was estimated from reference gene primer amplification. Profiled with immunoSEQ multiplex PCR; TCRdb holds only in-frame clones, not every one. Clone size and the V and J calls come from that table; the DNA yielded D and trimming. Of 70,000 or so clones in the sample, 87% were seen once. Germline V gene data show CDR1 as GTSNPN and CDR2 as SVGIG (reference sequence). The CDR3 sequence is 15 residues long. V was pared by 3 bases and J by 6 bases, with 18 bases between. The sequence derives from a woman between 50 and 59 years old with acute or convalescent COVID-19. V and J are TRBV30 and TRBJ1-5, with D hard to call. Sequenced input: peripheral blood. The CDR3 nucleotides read TGTGCCTGGAGCATGGGAGATTTGGGCAGTCAGCCCCAGCATTTT. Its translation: CAWSMGDLGSQPQHF.